A single sample is the source of the 20 T cell receptor beta chains below, sequenced in a study of T cells after yellow fever vaccination. MiXCR, applied by TCRdb to the 5' RACE reads, yields one record per CDR3 protein. The sample contains a few hundred thousand distinct CDR3 sequences, 4% of which appear only once. This material consisted of PBMCs, taken 5 days after the yellow fever booster vaccination. Source of these receptors: a man between 18 and 29 years old who received the YFV17D yellow fever vaccine.

This clonotype was observed at least ten times. This sequence joins TRBV12-3 or TRBV12-4 and TRBJ2-1; D gene unclear. The CDR3 totals 11 residues. V lost 3 bases and J lost 10, with 7 bases in between. The CDR3 reads CASSFDGEQFF. CDR3 sequence (DNA): TGTGCCAGCAGTTTTGACGGGGAGCAGTTCTTC.

The table lists this clonotype with many counts. This CDR3 is CASREDYSPLHF. The CDR3 DNA reads as TGCGCCAGCAGGGAGGATTATTCACCCCTCCACTTT. The chain is built from TRBV5-1 and TRBJ1-6, with no clear D. CDR3 length equals 12 residues. The germline V gene has CDR1 SGHRS and CDR2 YFSETQ. V lost 5 bases to trimming and J lost 8 bases, with 8 bases between them.

This clonotype was seen only a few times. This rearrangement joins TRBV20-1 to TRBJ2-7, with D perhaps TRBD1 (6 bases). This CDR3 region has 13 residues. Trimming left V 3 bases short and J 5 bases short, with 14 bases between. Germline V gene sequence: CDR1 DFQATT, CDR2 SNEGSKA (reference sequence). This CDR3 is CSARDSLSHEQYV. The CDR3 coding sequence is TGCAGTGCTAGGGACAGCCTTAGCCACGAGCAGTACGTC.

The chain carries TRBV6-5 and TRBJ2-7, with no clear D. V gave up 6 bases and J gave up 7 bases, with 22 bases separating them. The V gene's germline CDR1 is MNHEY and CDR2 SVGAGI. The CDR3 contains 15 residues. As DNA, the CDR3 is TGTGCCAGCAGCCCGGAAGGCGTGGCGGTGAGGGAGCAGTACTTC. This translates into CASSPEGVAVREQYF.

This clonotype turned up a few times. This chain joins TRBV5-5 and TRBJ1-1; weak D call: TRBD1 (5 bases). Germline assignment: CDR1 SGHKS and CDR2 YYEKEE (reference sequence). This CDR3 spans 18 amino acids. V shed 4 bases and J shed 0 bases, with 22 bases lying between them. The chain's CDR3 is CASSGGGTGGILNTEAFF. The CDR3 nucleotides read TGTGCCAGCAGCGGAGGAGGGACGGGAGGGATCCTGAACACTGAAGCTTTCTTT.

V and J are TRBV20-1 and TRBJ2-1; a weak D match, TRBD1 (6 bases). The germline V gene has CDR1 DFQATT and CDR2 SNEGSKA (reference sequence). V was cut by 4 bases and J by 2 bases, with 21 bases left in between. CDR3 size: 17 residues. The CDR3 loop reads CSAKPTGWTEAYNEQFF. CDR3 DNA sequence: TGCAGTGCTAAACCGACGGGATGGACAGAGGCCTACAATGAGCAGTTCTTC.

The CDR3 sequence is CASSWTLTYEQYF. For the CDR3, the DNA is TGTGCCAGCAGCTGGACACTTACCTACGAGCAGTACTTC. The chain couples TRBV5-5 to TRBJ2-7; D may be TRBD1 (5 bases). The CDR3 has 13 amino acids. V lost 3 bases, J lost 2 bases, and 9 bases lay in between. Germline CDR1 is SGHKS and CDR2 is YYEKEE (reference sequence).

This clonotype showed up just a few times. The chain carries TRBV18 and TRBJ2-6, with 8 bases that match TRBD1. Per germline, CDR1 KGHSH and CDR2 LQKENI. The CDR3 is made up of 18 amino acids. Trimming cost V 0 bases and J 1 base; bases outside gene matches: 5. This chain's CDR3 is CASSPPPGGTSGANVLTF. CDR3 bases: TGTGCCAGCTCACCACCGCCAGGGGGCACTTCTGGGGCCAACGTCCTGACTTTC.

This clonotype has a count of ten or more. J is TRBJ2-7 and V is TRBV5-1, with D perhaps TRBD1 (6 bases). This CDR3 is built from 13 residues. Per the germline V gene, CDR1 is SGHRS and CDR2 is YFSETQ. The ends were cut back, 5 bases at V and 3 bases at J, with 12 bases in the middle. This CDR3 reads CASRGTGRYEQYF. The CDR3 DNA follows: TGCGCCAGCAGGGGAACAGGGCGCTACGAGCAGTACTTC. Full variable domain (remainder filled in from reference TRBV5-1 and TRBJ2-7): KAGVTQTPRYLIKTRGQQVTLSCSPISGHRSVSWYQQTPGQGLQFLFEYFSETQRNKGNFPGRFSGRQFSNSRSEMNVSTLELGDSALYLCASRGTGRYEQYFGPGTRLTVT.

The chain has TRBV20-1 and TRBJ2-5; the D gene is possibly TRBD1 (7 bases). This CDR3 region has 14 residues. The V gene's germline CDR1 is DFQATT and CDR2 SNEGSKA (reference sequence). V dropped 2 bases and J dropped 5 bases, with 15 bases sitting between them. CDR3 region: CSARPQAGGETQYF. CDR3 sequence (DNA): TGCAGTGCTAGACCCCAGGCAGGGGGGGAGACCCAGTACTTC.

In this sample, this clonotype turned up many times. V gene TRBV9 combines with J gene TRBJ2-7; TRBD1 aligns across 7 bases. The germline gives CDR1 SGDLS, CDR2 YYNGEE. CDR3 length: 14 residues. Losses at the gene ends were 0 bases for V and 0 bases for J; bases not matched to a gene: 0. This CDR3 is CASSVGDSSYEQYF. The CDR3 DNA reads as TGTGCCAGCAGCGTAGGGGACAGCTCCTACGAGCAGTACTTC.

The genes are TRBV28 and TRBJ2-7; 11 bases align to TRBD1. CDR1 and CDR2 (germline): MDHEN, SYDVKM. The CDR3 consists of 15 residues. V shed 6 bases and J 3 bases; nucleotides not matched to a gene: 7. This CDR3 is CASSRPGQGVYEQYF. The CDR3 bases are TGTGCCAGCAGCCGACCGGGACAGGGGGTCTACGAGCAGTACTTC.

This clonotype was counted many times. The V gene is TRBV12-3 or TRBV12-4, the J gene TRBJ2-5, with 7 bases that match TRBD2. The CDR3 length is 15 residues. V was clipped by 7 bases and J by 5 bases; unmatched bases: 13. Here the CDR3 reads CASTEGNEAGETQYF. CDR3 DNA: TGTGCCAGCACCGAGGGTAACGAAGCGGGGGAGACCCAGTACTTC.

CDR3 DNA sequence: TGCAGTGCGGGCCCGGGGGAAGAGACCCAGTACTTC. Its protein product is CSAGPGEETQYF. The chain has TRBV20-1 and TRBJ2-5, with a tentative D call TRBD2 (6 bases). The CDR3 extends over 12 amino acids. Germline values: CDR1 DFQATT, CDR2 SNEGSKA (reference sequence). Trimming removed 6 bases at V and 3 bases at J, with 11 bases between.

With regard to this clonotype: An end of the junction differs from the germline gene, which may be a read error. The chain carries TRBV3-1 and TRBJ2-3; no definite D call. CDR3 length: 14 residues. Germline assignment: CDR1 LGHDT and CDR2 YNNKEL (reference sequence). The CDR3 spells CATSKDGGTDTQYF. CDR3 nucleotide sequence: TGTGCCACCAGCAAAGACGGCGGAACAGATACGCAGTATTTT.

This clonotype showed up just a few times. J is TRBJ2-3 and V is TRBV11-1; possibly TRBD2 for D (6 bases). V lost 5 bases and J 9 bases, leaving 21 bases between the germline ends. CDR1 is SGHAT, CDR2 FQDESV, per germline (reference sequence). The CDR3 loop spans 15 amino acids. Written as DNA, the CDR3 is TGTGCCAGCAGCAGAGCGGGCGGGGTGGAGGAAACGCAGTATTTT. The encoded protein is CASSRAGGVEETQYF.

This clonotype was counted between two and nine times. The chain links TRBV5-1 to TRBJ2-1, with 7 nucleotides matching TRBD2. Germline CDR1 reads SGHRS; CDR2 reads YFSETQ. The CDR3 is made up of 13 amino acids. The ends lost 2 bases at V and 10 bases at J; junction bases unmatched: 6. The CDR3 protein is CASSLREAREQFF. CDR3 DNA: TGCGCCAGCAGCTTACGGGAGGCACGGGAGCAGTTCTTC.

The J gene is TRBJ1-3, the V gene TRBV2, with D possibly TRBD1 on 5 matching bases. CDR1 and CDR2 from the germline V gene are SNHLY and FYNNEI. This CDR3 region has 14 residues. Trimming cost V 2 bases and J 2 bases, with 7 bases left between them. CDR3 amino acids: CASSEQGAGNTIYF. The CDR3 DNA is TGTGCCAGCAGTGAACAGGGTGCTGGAAACACCATATATTTT. The variable domain in full, with the rest retrieved from reference TRBV2 and TRBJ1-3, is EPEVTQTPSHQVTQMGQEVILRCVPISNHLYFYWYRQILGQKVEFLVSFYNNEISEKSEIFDDQFSVERPDGSNFTLKIRSTKLEDSAMYFCASSEQGAGNTIYFGEGSWLTVV.

The chain combines TRBV6-6 with TRBJ2-6, with D uncertain. The CDR3 is 14 amino acids. In germline, CDR1 is MNHNY, CDR2 SVGAGI (reference sequence). Trimming shortened V by 5 bases and J by 1 base, and 6 bases separated the two germline ends. The CDR3 DNA reads as TGTGCCAGCAGTAGGGTGTCTGGGGCCAACGTCCTGACTTTC. It is translated as CASSRVSGANVLTF.

This clonotype showed up just a few times. V gene TRBV7-8 combines with J gene TRBJ1-5; possible D gene TRBD1, 5 bases. Per the germline V gene, CDR1 is SGHVS and CDR2 is FQNEAQ. This CDR3 region has 12 residues. V lost 10 bases and J 3 bases, leaving 10 bases between the germline ends. In DNA, the CDR3 is TGTGCCACCGCAGGGTCCAATCAGCCCCAGCATTTT. Amino acid sequence: CATAGSNQPQHF.